This T cell receptor beta chain was sequenced for a study of PD-L1 blockade in urothelial cancer (dated by TCRdb to the late 2010s). With respect to the entire study: Every patient began therapy in the mid-2010s and was given atezolizumab 1,200 mg intravenously every 3 weeks. About nine tenths of the roughly 29 patients were identified as males with urothelial cancer of bladder origin, and a prior smoking history was reported by 18 of 29 patients. An ECOG performance status of 0 or 1 was recorded for the patients, and 0 to 3 prior chemotherapy regimens had been received by the patients. Blood samples were analyzed 3 weeks after the start of treatment (second dose) and 6 weeks after the start of treatment. Blood samples gave a median of about 130,000 T cells and 77,000 or so unique TCRs, with a median clonality of roughly 0.08. The study was an exploratory multi-omic analysis of somatic, immune and clinical correlates of response to PD-L1 blockade with atezolizumab in urothelial cancer. TCR sequencing covered pretreatment tumor samples and matched, serially collected peripheral blood taken before and after atezolizumab treatment. Durable clinical benefit meant progression-free survival longer than 6 months, and TCR features were also tested against progression-free and overall survival. In the same patients, whole exome sequencing and RNA sequencing of pretreatment tumors were performed in addition to TCR sequencing. Durable clinical benefit was achieved by nine patients but not by the remaining 20. Pretreatment blood TCR-seq was available for about 27 patients, at least one posttreatment blood collection was obtained for 24 patients, and tumor TCR-seq was available for 24 patients. The full study reports these points: A pretreatment peripheral blood TCR clonality below the median was linked to improved progression-free and overall survival. Greater expansion of tumor-associated TCR clones in peripheral blood 3 weeks after the start of treatment was observed in patients with durable benefit (n ≈ 22, p = 0.022). Because the sample size was small (n of about 27) and many exploratory analyses were performed, the results are intended to be hypothesis-generating.

CDR1 is given as SGHTA and CDR2 as FQGNSA, both from the germline V gene. The junction carries 20 bases between V and J, which are trimmed by 5 bases and 6 bases respectively. Inclusive of the bounding cysteine and phenylalanine, the CDR3 is 16 residues long. Only the CDR3 DNA is retained, 48 bases long and in frame from the first base. A remark on this clone: Its antigen specificity is not known. It has no much larger one-base neighbor in the sample; base qualities were not kept.

Each PCR received spiked-in synthetic TCR analog templates so that absolute template abundance could be estimated from read counts. The immunoSEQ assay was used to amplify TCRbeta CDR3 regions from genomic DNA with bias-controlled V and J gene primers. Rearranged TCRbeta segments were sequenced at approximately 20X coverage. The authors' pipeline ran thus. Clustering was used to correct sequencing errors, and CDR3s were annotated against IMGT to assign V, D and J genes. Out-of-frame and stop-codon sequences were excluded, and only productive TCRbeta rearrangements were used in downstream analyses. To compute clonality, Shannon entropy was normalized by the log of the number of unique productive sequences and then subtracted from one. Fisher's exact test with Benjamini-Hochberg correction, at a threshold of adjusted p below 0.01, was used to find clones that differed between time points or between blood and tumor. Held by TCRdb, this immuneACCESS table contains in-frame sequences only and omits some clones. Under half of the omission traces to an unresolved V gene where checked; the cause of the rest is unknown. D and trimming come from the DNA, and the V and J calls and clone size come from that table. Across this sample there are around 24,000 clones, with roughly 84% seen only once. The ten largest clones represent more than 1.5% of the sample.

The time point label here, explained by the study, means: peripheral blood 6 weeks after treatment start. The cohort comprised about 30 patients with locally advanced or metastatic urothelial carcinoma treated at Memorial Sloan Kettering on a trial protocol. Peripheral blood mononuclear cells were collected pretreatment and during treatment, with between 1 and 8 total time points obtained per patient. The Qiagen DNeasy Blood extraction kit was used to purify genomic DNA from total PBMCs and from tumor samples. PBMCs were collected pretreatment and during treatment, and were isolated and stored as previously described.

This sequence was found in an older man with urothelial cancer. The sequencing here drew on PBMCs, taken around atezolizumab (anti-PD-L1) treatment. The V and J segments used are TRBV7-2 and TRBJ2-1, and possibly TRBD2, on 6 matching bases. The CDR3 reads as follows: CASSARTGTGRNEQFF. The sequenced DNA: TGTGCCAGCAGCGCCAGAACCGGGACTGGTCGCAATGAGCAGTTCTTC. Reference TRBV7-2 and TRBJ2-1 proteins supply the regions before and after the CDR3; the full variable domain is: GAGVSQSPSNKVTEKGKDVELRCDPISGHTALYWYRQSLGQGLEFLIYFQGNSAPDKSGLPSDRFSAERTGGSVSTLTIQRTQQEDSAVYLCASSARTGTGRNEQFFGPGTRLTVL.